This T cell receptor (beta chain) was captured in a study of identical twins. Overall study results and limits: Memory repertoires showed no such pattern, whereas abundant cord blood beta clonotypes carried fewer insertions. Invariant populations such as MAIT and iNKT cells could partly muddle zero-insertion analyses. Out-of-frame alpha sequences shared by twins showed excess low generation probability.

Comment on this clonotype: Its target is not known.

There are 13 residues in the CDR3. Trimming took 3 bases from V and 8 from J; bases not matched to a gene: 3. Germline values: CDR1 MNHEY, CDR2 SMNVEV (reference sequence). One entry per CDR3 protein results from TCRdb running MiXCR on the 5' RACE reads. The sample lists 350,000 or so distinct CDR3 sequences, approximately 13% seen once, with around 6.9% in the top ten. The same data also went into a second study, on yellow fever vaccine responses in identical twins.

Input material: CD8+ T cells sorted from blood. The clonotype comes from a woman aged 18-30 years in good health. This chain links TRBV27 with TRBJ2-1; 8 nucleotides align to TRBD2. CDR3 loop: CASSFSGSDEQFF. The CDR3 region has the DNA TGTGCCAGCAGTTTCAGCGGGAGCGATGAGCAGTTCTTC.